These T cell receptor beta chains were read from a single sample in a study of sequential checkpoint blockade in melanoma. The data were produced by immunoSEQ multiplex PCR, yet TCRdb's version contains in-frame clones alone and is incomplete. This sample has over 6,000 clones, with roughly 30% found just once. The material was tumor tissue (inferred from file names), obtained from a patient given nivolumab and ipilimumab in sequence. These receptor sequences come from a human donor with melanoma. Each CDR3 is given without its conserved first and last residue. Each record gives: V gene, J gene, CDR3 protein.

>TRBV9|TRBJ1-3
ASSAGTGPFSGNTIY
>TRBV29-1|TRBJ1-2
SVEALQGGYGYT
>TRBV30|TRBJ1-4
AGTGNEKLF
>TRBV19|TRBJ2-7
ASSPSRPTYEQY
>TRBV6-7|TRBJ1-1
ASTWGTEAF
>TRBV5-1|TRBJ2-7
ASSFGLAGYEQY
>TRBV7-1|TRBJ1-1
ASSLTVDHEAF
>TRBV6-8|TRBJ1-6
ASSLQYSPLH
>TRBV6-8|TRBJ2-3
ASSYGFTSTDTQY
>TRBV11-3|TRBJ1-1
ASSLGLGTANTEAF
>TRBV6-8|TRBJ1-5
ASTPGRLQGLHQPQH
>TRBV30|TRBJ1-1
AWRGDTPLGMNTEAF
>TRBV6-8|TRBJ2-3
ASNRFSGTDTQY
>TRBV11-3|TRBJ2-7
ASSLDRGPPYEQY
>TRBV29-1|TRBJ2-4
SAGGGTKNIQY
>TRBV2|TRBJ2-5
ASSVSFGGGETQY
>TRBV11-3|TRBJ2-5
ASSFGGQAKQETQY
>TRBV6-8|TRBJ2-1
ASSHLGLAGGPNEQF
>TRBV14|TRBJ2-5
ASSQGGLLQETQY
>TRBV6-8|TRBJ2-7
ASNSGTAYEQY